The clone carrying this T cell receptor (beta chain) showed up just once. The antigen is undetermined. The data were taken from a study of OX40 agonist ivuxolimab in advanced cancers. Study overall: Patients with hepatocellular carcinoma, melanoma, renal cell or head and neck cancer made up the dose-escalation patients.

Study findings and constraints: Antigen targets of the expanded peripheral T cells went undetermined.

This CDR3 comprises 14 residues. V shed 5 bases and J 8 bases; nucleotides not matched to a gene: 11. CDR1 and CDR2 (germline): SQVTM, ANQGSEA. TCRdb's copy holds only in-frame clones and misses some; the assay was immunoSEQ multiplex PCR. In the table there are about 68,000 clones, more than 70% of which are singletons. The source material was CD4+ or CD8+ T cells sorted from blood, sampled in a trial of the OX40 agonist ivuxolimab. The sequence was obtained from an adult with an advanced solid tumor such as melanoma, head and neck, liver or kidney cancer. The J gene is TRBJ1-2, the V gene TRBV29-1; 10 positions agree with TRBD1. The CDR3 region is CSVKEGDRGYGYTF. The CDR3 DNA reads TGCAGCGTTAAGGAGGGGGACAGGGGTTACGGCTACACCTTC.